This passage covers 29 T cell receptor beta chains from one sample sequenced in a study of identical twins (TCRdb year 2016). Library construction relied on 5' RACE. Sequenced using an Illumina HiSeq 2000. Starting from the raw public reads, TCRdb applied fastp trimming at Q25, assembled clones with MiXCR and retained in-frame beta chains. Rows matching on CDR3 protein sequence are summarized as one entry with the most common DNA and genes. The sample contains more than 1.5 million distinct CDR3 sequences, less than 35% of them found a single time. The ten largest clones add up to under 0.35% of the sample. Sequenced material: cord blood. Receptors originate from a newborn girl in good health.

On this clonotype: Given a much more abundant clone one base away, this may be a read error. V is TRBV29-1 and J is TRBJ1-2, with unresolved D. Germline-derived CDR1 and CDR2 are SQVTM and ANQGSEA. The CDR3 contains 13 residues. The CDR3: CNVGVTVNYGYTF. Here the CDR3 DNA reads TGCAACGTTGGGGTAACAGTTAACTATGGCTACACCTTC.

The chain couples TRBV3-1 to TRBJ2-5; 8 bases agree with TRBD2. The V gene's germline CDR1 is LGHDT and CDR2 YNNKEL (reference sequence). The CDR3 spans 16 residues. With 1 base clipped from V and 5 bases from J, the junction kept 9 bases outside the gene matches. The CDR3 bases are TGTGCCAGCAGCCAAGGGACTAGCTCCCTTAGGGAGACCCAGTACTTC. Encoded protein: CASSQGTSSLRETQYF.

Remarks on this clonotype: The germline gene is not matched at one end of the junction; a read error may be the cause. V gene TRBV7-7 combines with J gene TRBJ2-1; 7 nucleotides line up with TRBD1. The CDR3 has 15 amino acids. CDR1 and CDR2 (germline): SSHAT, FNYEAQ (reference sequence). The CDR3: CASRPGTAPYNEQFF. The CDR3 coding sequence is TGTGCTAGCAGGCCCGGGACAGCCCCCTACAATGAGCAGTTCTTC.

For this clonotype: The junction differs from germline at one of its ends, possibly a read error. The chain links TRBV12-3 or TRBV12-4 to TRBJ2-3; 8 bases align to TRBD2. The CDR3 runs 15 residues. This chain's CDR3 is CASSLLAGRADTEYF. As DNA, the CDR3 is TGTGCCAGCAGTTTACTAGCGGGTAGAGCAGATACGGAGTATTTT.

In its sample, this clonotype was seen a few times. This chain links TRBV7-9 with TRBJ2-1, with TRBD2 identical over 7 bases. V was pared by 2 bases and J by 6 bases, with 7 bases of the junction left unmatched. CDR1 is SEHNR and CDR2 is FQNEAQ in the germline V gene (reference sequence). The CDR3 runs to 15 residues. The CDR3 here is CASSLSGGGANEQFF. CDR3 bases: TGTGCCAGCAGCTTAAGTGGCGGGGGAGCCAATGAGCAGTTCTTC.

A single count supports this clonotype. Just one base apart from a much larger clone, this may be a read error. The V gene is TRBV4-2, the J gene TRBJ2-7, with a possible D match to TRBD1 (5 bases). CDR1 LGHNA and CDR2 YNFKEQ come from the germline V gene. Trimming removed 4 bases at V and 2 bases at J, with 9 bases between. CDR3 length: 13 amino acids. CDR3 amino acids: CASSREQAYEQYF. DNA of the CDR3: TGTGCCAGCAGCCGGGAACAGGCCTACGAGCAGTACTTC.

About this clonotype itself: At one boundary the junction diverges from the germline segment, which might be a read error. DNA for the CDR3: TGTGCCAGCCTCTACCTAGCGGGATTCCAGATAGGTACGCGGTATTTT. Translation: CASLYLAGFQIGTRYF. The chain recombines TRBV6-1 with TRBJ2-3; 9 positions agree with TRBD2. Germline V gene lookup returns CDR1 MNHNS and CDR2 SASEGT. The CDR3 length is 16 residues.

This clonotype appeared many times. The chain employs TRBV7-2 and TRBJ1-2; TRBD1 might be the D (5 bases). Germline CDR1 is SGHTA and CDR2 is FQGNSA. This CDR3 is built from 14 residues. V lost 3 bases and J lost 0, with 8 bases in between. The CDR3 region has the DNA TGTGCCAGCAGCTTCTCGACAGCTAACTATGGCTACACCTTC. This gives the protein CASSFSTANYGYTF.

This clonotype was observed a few times. This sequence joins TRBV4-2 and TRBJ2-3; no definite D call. Per the germline V gene, CDR1 is LGHNA and CDR2 is YNFKEQ. The CDR3 covers 13 residues. V lost 3 bases to trimming and J lost 6 bases, with 10 bases between them. The CDR3: CASSQTHGDTQYF. In nucleotides, the CDR3 is TGTGCCAGCAGCCAGACTCACGGGGATACGCAGTATTTT.

The genes are TRBV5-1 and TRBJ1-6, with a possible D match to TRBD1 (5 bases). V lost 4 bases, J lost 0 bases, and 23 bases lay in between. Germline V gene data show CDR1 as SGHRS and CDR2 as YFSETQ. The CDR3 covers 20 residues. CDR3 DNA: TGCGCCAGCAGCCCCTCGGGCACTTCGAGGGGAAGCTCCTATAATTCACCCCTCCACTTT. Residues: CASSPSGTSRGSSYNSPLHF.

The gene calls are TRBV6-1 and TRBJ2-1, with 11 bases lining up with TRBD2. After removal of 4 bases from V and 9 bases from J, the junction contained 11 bases not matched to a gene. CDR1 is MNHNS and CDR2 is SASEGT in the germline V gene. This CDR3 has 16 residues. This CDR3 reads CASSGLAGTPRGEQFF. The CDR3 region has the DNA TGTGCCAGCAGTGGACTAGCGGGAACCCCTCGTGGTGAGCAGTTCTTC.

This clonotype has more than one count but fewer than ten. The rearrangement joins TRBV20-1 to TRBJ1-4; 7 bases agree with TRBD1. V shed 1 base and J 0 bases; nucleotides not matched to a gene: 14. The CDR3 sequence is 19 residues long. CDR1 is DFQATT, CDR2 SNEGSKA, per germline (reference sequence). The CDR3 bases are TGCAGTGCTAGAGGACAGGGCCAAGGCCCTCCTGCAACTAATGAAAAACTGTTTTTT. The encoded protein is CSARGQGQGPPATNEKLFF.

This sequence joins TRBV6-1 and TRBJ1-5, with D tentatively TRBD1 (5 bases). V was pared by 3 bases and J by 0 bases, with 15 bases between. The CDR3 sequence is 17 residues long. CDR1 and CDR2 from the germline V gene are MNHNS and SASEGT. The CDR3 is CASSEGRGGYSNQPQHF. CDR3 bases: TGTGCCAGCAGTGAGGGTCGGGGGGGATATAGCAATCAGCCCCAGCATTTT.

The J gene is TRBJ2-5, the V gene TRBV27, with D maybe TRBD2 (5 bases). The DNA end lines up better with TRBJ2-7; the J call may be wrong. Germline lookup yields CDR1 MNHEY and CDR2 SMNVEV (reference sequence). This CDR3 spans 16 amino acids. The CDR3 loop is CASSLNPPRDNYEQYF. As DNA, the CDR3 is TGTGCCAGCAGTTTAAACCCCCCCCGGGATAACTACGAGCAGTACTTC.

The chain links TRBV20-1 to TRBJ2-2; D call uncertain. CDR3 length: 13 residues. Germline V gene data show CDR1 as DFQATT and CDR2 as SNEGSKA (reference sequence). V lost 2 bases and J lost 5, with 9 bases in between. CDR3 amino acids: CSARLPGTGELFF. The CDR3 coding sequence is TGCAGTGCTAGATTGCCCGGGACCGGGGAGCTGTTTTTT.

This clonotype occurred a few times. This sequence joins TRBV3-1 and TRBJ2-1; D ambiguous. The CDR3 has 13 residues. Germline CDR1 LGHDT, CDR2 YNNKEL (reference sequence). V was trimmed by 4 bases and J by 6 bases, leaving 10 bases between them. The CDR3 is CASSLVARNEQFF. The CDR3 nucleotides are TGTGCCAGCAGCCTTGTTGCCCGCAATGAGCAGTTCTTC.

This clonotype showed up just a few times. This chain uses TRBV20-1 with TRBJ2-1; TRBD1 aligns across 9 bases. The CDR3 sequence is 14 residues long. Germline values: CDR1 DFQATT, CDR2 SNEGSKA (reference sequence). The CDR3 bases are TGCACCTACGCCGGGACAGGGTCCCACAATGAGCAGTTCTTC. Translated: CTYAGTGSHNEQFF.

The chain recombines TRBV6-1 with TRBJ1-1, with 9 bases identical to TRBD1. The CDR3 is 16 residues long. With 6 bases clipped from V and 1 base from J, the junction kept 9 bases outside the gene matches. Germline V gene lookup returns CDR1 MNHNS and CDR2 SASEGT. The CDR3, as DNA: TGTGCCAGCAGCCGGAGGACAGGGGCAAGGAACACTGAAGCTTTCTTT. This translates into CASSRRTGARNTEAFF.

This clonotype has more than one count but fewer than ten. The chain uses TRBV6-5 and TRBJ2-2; perhaps TRBD1 as D (5 bases). The germline V and J ends were trimmed by 2 bases and 6 bases, with 13 bases remaining between them. The CDR3 loop spans 15 amino acids. CDR1 and CDR2 (germline): MNHEY, SVGAGI. Here the CDR3 reads CASSYGQGIPGELFF. In nucleotides, the CDR3 is TGTGCCAGCAGTTACGGGCAGGGAATCCCCGGGGAGCTGTTTTTT.

The chain has TRBV4-1 and TRBJ1-5; D uncertain. Per germline, CDR1 MGHRA and CDR2 YSYEKL. The CDR3 extends over 15 amino acids. Trimming took off 3 bases at V and 0 bases at J, with 9 bases between the two ends. The CDR3 region is CASSQENYSNQPQHF. In nucleotides, the CDR3 is TGCGCCAGCAGCCAGGAAAATTATAGCAATCAGCCCCAGCATTTT.

This clonotype was detected only a few times. The chain joins TRBV5-1 to TRBJ2-7, with TRBD1 matching 8 bases. CDR3 size: 14 residues. Germline CDR1 SGHRS, CDR2 YFSETQ. V shed 4 bases, J shed 2 bases, and the junction held 5 bases outside the gene matches. The CDR3 DNA follows: TGCGCCAGCAGCGCCGGGACAGGCCCCTACGAGCAGTACTTC. Amino acids: CASSAGTGPYEQYF.

V and J are TRBV12-3 or TRBV12-4 and TRBJ2-1; TRBD2 agrees at 8 bases. The trim removed 6 bases at V and 3 bases at J, leaving 7 bases unmatched. The length of the CDR3 is 15 residues. The CDR3 region is CASSLSGINYNEQFF. The CDR3, as DNA: TGTGCCAGCAGCCTTAGCGGGATAAACTACAATGAGCAGTTCTTC.

This clonotype was detected once. The chain combines TRBV12-5 with TRBJ2-5; possible D gene TRBD1, 5 bases. V shed 2 bases and J shed 4 bases, with 8 bases lying between them. Germline assignment: CDR1 LGHNT and CDR2 FRNRAP. The CDR3 contains 13 residues. This CDR3 reads CASGLTTGETQYF. Written as DNA, the CDR3 is TGTGCTAGTGGTTTGACTACAGGAGAGACCCAGTACTTC.

The chain carries TRBV20-1 and TRBJ2-7; D call uncertain. Germline CDR1 and CDR2: DFQATT and SNEGSKA (reference sequence). The CDR3 runs 13 residues. Deletions cut 4 bases from V and 0 bases from J, with 10 bases between. The CDR3 DNA follows: TGCAGTGCTACCCCTACGGTCTCCTACGAGCAGTACTTC. Residues: CSATPTVSYEQYF.

This clonotype was picked up many times. This chain uses TRBV20-1 with TRBJ2-7; perhaps TRBD2 as D (5 bases). CDR1 is DFQATT, CDR2 SNEGSKA, per germline (reference sequence). This CDR3 has 12 residues. V lost 2 bases and J lost 1, with 6 bases in between. The CDR3 spells CSARSGSYEQYF. CDR3 DNA: TGCAGTGCTAGATCGGGGTCCTACGAGCAGTACTTC.

This clonotype was seen a single time. The rearrangement joins TRBV3-1 to TRBJ2-7; no reliable D call. The V gene's germline CDR1 is LGHDT and CDR2 YNNKEL (reference sequence). This CDR3 is 14 amino acids long. The germline V and J ends were trimmed by 0 bases and 4 bases, with 10 bases remaining between them. The CDR3 sequence: CASSQDRFDYEQYF. The CDR3 DNA sequence: TGTGCCAGCAGCCAAGATCGTTTCGATTACGAGCAGTACTTC.

V and J are TRBV5-1 and TRBJ2-4; unclear D gene. The CDR3 is 13 residues long. In germline, CDR1 is SGHRS, CDR2 YFSETQ. V gave up 0 bases and J gave up 2 bases, with 3 bases separating them. The CDR3 loop reads CASSLASKNIQYF. Here the CDR3 DNA reads TGCGCCAGCAGCTTGGCGTCCAAAAACATTCAGTACTTC.

The chain couples TRBV27 to TRBJ2-3, with a tentative D call TRBD2 (6 bases). Germline loops: CDR1 MNHEY, CDR2 SMNVEV (reference sequence). The CDR3 runs 15 residues. V was cut by 6 bases and J by 4 bases, with 17 bases left in between. CDR3 nucleotide sequence: TGTGCCAGCAGCCTCTCCGGGACTGCCGCAGATACGCAGTATTTT. Its translation: CASSLSGTAADTQYF.

The chain employs TRBV5-1 and TRBJ2-7, with D possibly matching TRBD2 (5 bases). There are 12 residues in the CDR3. Between the trimmed V and J ends, which lost 5 bases and 7 bases, there was a span of 13 bases. The germline V gene encodes CDR1 SGHRS and CDR2 YFSETQ. CDR3 DNA: TGCGCCAGCAGGCTAGCCGAAAATGAGCAGTACTTC. Protein product: CASRLAENEQYF.